The 28 T cell receptor beta chains reported below all come from one sample, sequenced in a study of T cell clonality in common variable immunodeficiency. Data came from immunoSEQ multiplex PCR; TCRdb stores just in-frame clones and leaves some out. Observed in the sample are about 66,000 clones, none of them singletons. Sequences were obtained from peripheral blood mononuclear cells. Receptors were obtained from a person aged 18-70 years in good health.

This clone was found many times. The read stops 3 residues short of the end of the CDR3; the missing end is completed from the germline J gene. This chain connects TRBV19 to TRBJ1-6; 10 bases are shared with TRBD1. The germline V gene has CDR1 LNHDA and CDR2 SQIVND (reference sequence). The V segment lost 5 bases and the J segment 8 bases; nucleotides outside the gene matches: 6. This CDR3 is 15 amino acids long. The part of the CDR3 DNA that was read is TGTGCCAGTAGTGCTCTGACAGGGGGCCATTCACCC. Its translation is CASSALTGGHSP. The whole CDR3 region reads CASSALTGGHSPLHF.

Ten or more counts support this clone. The CDR3 end falls 3 residues outside the read, so it is completed with the germline J gene. This chain joins TRBV30 and TRBJ2-7; 8 positions agree with TRBD1. Per germline, CDR1 GTSNPN and CDR2 SVGIG (reference sequence). The V and J ends lost 4 bases and 3 bases, in that order; junction bases with no gene match: 14. The CDR3 totals 16 residues. The sequenced CDR3 bases are TGTGCCTGGACCGTCCTTGACAGGGGATCGGGCTACGAG. Translated: CAWTVLDRGSGYE. The full CDR3 sequence reads CAWTVLDRGSGYEQYF.

This clone was recorded many times. Read data end 3 residues before the CDR3 end; the end is taken from the germline J gene. The chain carries TRBV29-1 and TRBJ1-2; the D gene is possibly TRBD1 (6 bases). CDR1 is SQVTM and CDR2 is ANQGSEA in the germline V gene. Trimming took 3 bases from V and 4 from J, leaving 18 bases between them. This CDR3 comprises 15 residues. CDR3 sequence: CSVDLTGNAIYGYTF. The part of the CDR3 DNA that was read is TGCAGCGTTGATCTGACAGGCAACGCGATCTATGGC.

This clone was observed at least ten times. The CDR3 goes on 3 residues after the read ends, and that part is filled in from the germline J gene. The chain carries TRBV5-1 and TRBJ2-7; 7 bases are shared with TRBD2. Germline V CDR1 and CDR2: SGHRS, YFSETQ. This CDR3 is 14 amino acids long. V dropped 2 bases and J dropped 5; count of bases not matched to a gene: 7. The sequenced CDR3 bases are TGCGCCAGCAGCTTAATCGGCGGGAGCCACGAG. Its protein is CASSLIGGSHE. From start to end, the CDR3 is CASSLIGGSHEQYF.

Ten or more counts support this clone. The observed sequence ends 3 residues before the CDR3 terminus, with the missing tail filled in from the germline J gene. This sequence joins TRBV5-1 and TRBJ2-7, with 7 bases aligning to TRBD2. Germline V gives CDR1 SGHRS, CDR2 YFSETQ. Unmatched junction bases numbered 9, after V lost 1 base and J lost 5 bases. The CDR3 is 15 amino acids. The CDR3: CASSLPSGYPHEQYF. Partial CDR3 DNA: TGCGCCAGCAGCTTGCCTAGCGGATACCCCCACGAG.

This clone was observed at least ten times. The read ends 3 residues early relative to the CDR3; the germline J gene fills the gap. This chain uses TRBV29-1 with TRBJ2-1; possibly TRBD2 for D (6 bases). Trimming removed 4 bases at V and 1 base at J, with 11 bases between. The CDR3 runs to 14 residues. Germline V gene sequence: CDR1 SQVTM, CDR2 ANQGSEA. CDR3 bases read: TGCAGCGTTGCTAAGGGGACTTCCTACAATGAG. It encodes CSVAKGTSYNE. The entire CDR3 reads CSVAKGTSYNEQFF.

This clone was picked up a small number of times. The CDR3 end is not reached by the read, which stops 3 residues before it; the germline J gene fills it in. The gene calls are TRBV13 and TRBJ2-7, with 8 bases matching TRBD2. This CDR3 spans 16 amino acids. Unmatched junction bases numbered 6, after V lost 0 bases and J lost 2 bases. Germline V CDR1 and CDR2: PRHDT, FYEKMQ (reference sequence). CDR3 loop: CASSLGSGDKPYEQYF. CDR3 bases read: TGTGCCAGCAGCTTAGGTAGCGGGGATAAACCCTACGAG.

This clone was observed at least ten times. The read comes to an end 3 residues before the CDR3 does, leaving the germline J gene to fill in the end. The J gene is TRBJ1-4, the V gene TRBV30; D perhaps matches TRBD1 (5 bases). Germline V CDR1 and CDR2: GTSNPN, SVGIG (reference sequence). The CDR3 has 13 amino acids. V gave up 4 bases and J gave up 2 bases, with 8 bases separating them. Partial CDR3 DNA: TGTGCCTGGACGCGGGGCACTAATGAAAAA. Translation: CAWTRGTNEK. The whole CDR3 is CAWTRGTNEKLFF.

This clone showed up many times. The read stops 3 residues short of the end of the CDR3; the missing end is completed from the germline J gene. The gene calls are TRBV7-8 and TRBJ2-2; 14 nucleotides align to TRBD2. This CDR3 has 17 amino acids. Germline loops: CDR1 SGHVS, CDR2 FQNEAQ. V was clipped by 5 bases and J by 9 bases; unmatched bases: 11. Incomplete CDR3 DNA: TGTGCCAGCAGCCCCGGGACTAGCGGGAGCCGGGGCCGGGAG. Translating it yields CASSPGTSGSRGRE. The CDR3 as a whole reads CASSPGTSGSRGRELFF.

This clone was seen repeatedly, ten times or more. The read ends 3 residues before the CDR3 terminus; that terminus is restored from the germline J gene. The rearrangement joins TRBV7-3 to TRBJ2-3; D may be TRBD1 (6 bases). The V gene's germline CDR1 is SGHTA and CDR2 FQGTGA. This CDR3 has 16 amino acids. Trimming pared 2 bases from V and 0 bases from J, leaving 12 bases between. CDR3 DNA (partial): TGTGCCAGCAGCTTACGGCCGGACAGAAGCACAGATACG. It specifies CASSLRPDRSTDT. The entire CDR3 is CASSLRPDRSTDTQYF.

This clone was observed at least ten times. Read coverage stops 3 residues before the CDR3 terminus; the germline J gene supplies the remainder. The V gene is TRBV20-1, the J gene TRBJ2-4; possibly TRBD2 for D (5 bases). Trimming took 3 bases from V and 0 from J, leaving 12 bases between them. Per germline, CDR1 DFQATT and CDR2 SNEGSKA (reference sequence). The CDR3 totals 15 residues. CDR3 loop: CSASEGGGAKNIQYF. The DNA read from the CDR3 is TGCAGTGCTAGTGAGGGTGGAGGAGCCAAAAACATT.

This clone was observed many times. The CDR3 extends 3 residues past the end of the read, so its final part is completed from the germline J gene. The V and J genes are TRBV2 and TRBJ2-2; TRBD1 aligns across 11 bases. The CDR3 sequence is 16 residues long. In germline, CDR1 is SNHLY, CDR2 FYNNEI. Losses at the gene ends were 8 bases for V and 3 bases for J; bases not matched to a gene: 8. CDR3 region: CASRGRDRGYTGELFF. The sequenced part of the CDR3 DNA is TGTGCCAGCCGAGGGAGGGACAGGGGGTACACCGGGGAG.

Points on this clone: The DNA ends 3 residues before the CDR3 does, and the rest of the CDR3 is filled in from the germline J gene. The rearrangement joins TRBV7-6 to TRBJ2-7; TRBD2 might be the D (6 bases). V was trimmed by 5 bases and J by 2 bases, leaving 13 bases between them. Germline-derived CDR1 and CDR2 are SGHVS and FNYEAQ. CDR3 length: 14 amino acids. Incomplete CDR3 DNA: TGTGCCAGCAGCGCAGGGACTGCCGCCTACGAG. Protein product: CASSAGTAAYE. The CDR3 as a whole reads CASSAGTAAYEQYF.

This clone was seen many times. Read data end 3 residues before the CDR3 end; the end is taken from the germline J gene. The J gene is TRBJ1-5, the V gene TRBV5-4; possibly TRBD1 for D (5 bases). CDR3 length: 16 amino acids. The V gene lost 1 base and the J gene lost 7 bases, with 18 bases spanning the gap. CDR1 and CDR2 (germline): SGHNT, YYREEE (reference sequence). CDR3 region: CASSLWGSSGDQPQHF. The part of the CDR3 DNA that was read is TGTGCCAGCAGCTTGTGGGGATCAAGCGGGGACCAGCCC.

This clone was picked up many times. The read comes to an end 3 residues before the CDR3 does, leaving the germline J gene to fill in the end. The chain carries TRBV20-1 and TRBJ2-1; 12 nucleotides line up with TRBD2. The junction had 3 bases not matched to a gene; V was cut back by 5 bases and J by 4 bases. The CDR3 is made up of 14 amino acids. Germline V CDR1 and CDR2: DFQATT, SNEGSKA (reference sequence). CDR3 protein: CSAQTSGGYNEQFF. The DNA read from the CDR3 is TGCAGTGCTCAGACTAGCGGGGGTTACAATGAG.

The table lists this clone with many counts. With the read ending 3 residues before the CDR3 end, the germline J gene is used to fill in that end. This chain joins TRBV10-3 and TRBJ2-7; 7 bases map to TRBD1. The CDR3 consists of 13 residues. Trimming took 2 bases from V and 3 from J; bases not matched to a gene: 1. CDR1 is ENHRY, CDR2 SYGVKD, per germline. The CDR3 loop reads CAISEGDSYEQYF. The sequenced part of the CDR3 DNA is TGTGCCATCAGTGAGGGGGACAGCTACGAG.

This clone was observed at least ten times. The DNA ends 3 residues before the CDR3 does, and the rest of the CDR3 is filled in from the germline J gene. V usage is TRBV19 and J usage is TRBJ1-1; maybe TRBD1 (6 bases). Trimming shortened V by 7 bases and J by 0 bases, and 9 bases separated the two germline ends. The germline CDR1 and CDR2 sequences are LNHDA and SQIVND (reference sequence). The CDR3 covers 13 residues. The sequenced part of the CDR3 DNA is TGTGCCAGTATGCACAGGGTGAACACTGAA. Protein sequence: CASMHRVNTE. The whole CDR3 protein reads CASMHRVNTEAFF.

This clone was detected ten times or more. The sequence runs out 3 residues before the end of the CDR3; the remainder is reconstructed from the germline J gene. The chain recombines TRBV20-1 with TRBJ1-1, with 8 bases aligning to TRBD1. J was trimmed by 5 bases and V by 2 bases; bases with no gene match: 7. Germline V gene lookup returns CDR1 DFQATT and CDR2 SNEGSKA (reference sequence). The CDR3 runs 14 residues. The CDR3 bases that were read are TGCAGTGCTAGACCTCAGGGGGCGGGTACTGAA. It codes for CSARPQGAGTE. The CDR3 in full is CSARPQGAGTEAFF.

CDR3 in amino acids: CASSLDSQYEQYF. The sequenced part of the CDR3 DNA is TGTGCCAGCAGCCTAGATTCCCAATACGAG. This chain joins TRBV27 and TRBJ2-7; no firm D call. With the read ending 3 residues before the CDR3 end, the germline J gene is used to fill in that end. Germline V gene lookup returns CDR1 MNHEY and CDR2 SMNVEV (reference sequence). The CDR3 is 13 amino acids. The V and J ends lost 6 bases and 4 bases respectively, with 13 bases between them.

This clone was seen repeatedly, ten times or more. The read finishes 3 residues shy of the CDR3 end, and the germline J gene is used to complete it. The chain has TRBV3-1 (or the pseudogene TRBV3-2) and TRBJ1-1, with 7 bases that match TRBD1. The V gene end was trimmed by 3 bases and the J gene end by 4 bases; junction bases not matched to a gene: 2. The CDR3 has 13 residues. Germline loops: CDR1 LGHDT, CDR2 YNNKEL (reference sequence). CDR3 in amino acids: CASSQTGSTEAFF. CDR3 bases read: TGTGCCAGCAGCCAGACAGGGTCCACTGAA.

This clone has ten or more counts. The DNA ends 3 residues before the CDR3 does, and the rest of the CDR3 is filled in from the germline J gene. This chain links TRBV2 with TRBJ2-5; D perhaps matches TRBD2 (6 bases). Germline CDR1 is SNHLY and CDR2 is FYNNEI. There are 14 residues in the CDR3. V lost 1 base, J lost 5 bases, and 11 bases lay in between. The CDR3 DNA, read in part, is TGTGCCAGCAGTGAAGGTGGGGGGTTGGAGACC. Protein product: CASSEGGGLET. The whole CDR3 region reads CASSEGGGLETQYF.

This clone was observed at least ten times. CDR3 region: CATQAGDEKLFF. The sequenced part of the CDR3 DNA is TGTGCCACCCAGGCGGGAGACGAAAAA. The V and J genes are TRBV2 and TRBJ1-4; D call uncertain. The read stops 3 residues short of the end of the CDR3; the missing end is completed from the germline J gene. The CDR3 totals 12 residues. In germline, CDR1 is SNHLY, CDR2 FYNNEI. V gave up 10 bases and J gave up 8 bases, with 14 bases separating them.

This clone has a count of ten or more. Other DNA sequences in this sample translate to the same CDR3. The CDR3 sequence: CASSPDSTGELFF. CDR3 bases read: TGTGCCAGTAGTCCGGACAGCACCGGGGAG. The V call is TRBV19, the J call TRBJ2-2; possible D gene TRBD1, 6 bases. The CDR3 end falls 3 residues outside the read, so it is completed with the germline J gene. The CDR3 covers 13 residues. The V end was cut by 5 bases, the J end by 4 bases, with 8 bases between. Germline CDR1 is LNHDA and CDR2 is SQIVND (reference sequence).

This clone was counted at least ten times. The CDR3 is cut off 3 residues early in the read; its end comes from the germline J gene. Different DNA sequences within this sample yield the same CDR3. The genes are TRBV7-3 and TRBJ1-1; 8 bases are shared with TRBD1. This CDR3 has 14 amino acids. With 4 bases clipped from V and 1 base from J, the junction kept 2 bases outside the gene matches. Germline V gene lookup returns CDR1 SGHTA and CDR2 FQGTGA. The DNA read from the CDR3 is TGTGCCAGCAGCTCGGGGACAGGGAACACTGAA. Encoded protein: CASSSGTGNTE. The CDR3 reads in full as CASSSGTGNTEAFF. The full variable domain, in which reference TRBV7-3 and TRBJ1-1 provide the parts outside the CDR3, is GAGVSQTPSNKVTEKGKYVELRCDPISGHTALYWYRQSLGQGPEFLIYFQGTGAADDSGLPNDRFFAVRPEGSVSTLKIQRTERGDSAVYLCASSSGTGNTEAFFGQGTRLTVV.

This clone was found many times. From the germline J gene comes the end of the CDR3, since the read stops 3 residues before it. The chain has TRBV20-1 and TRBJ1-1, with D tentatively TRBD1 (5 bases). Germline V gene data show CDR1 as DFQATT and CDR2 as SNEGSKA (reference sequence). The CDR3 totals 14 residues. V lost 6 bases and J lost 1, with 15 bases in between. CDR3 in amino acids: CSATWGGSNTEAFF. The CDR3 DNA, read in part, is TGCAGTGCAACGTGGGGGGGATCGAACACTGAA.

In its sample, this clone was seen many times. CDR3 sequence reads: CASRNMTGNGYTF. Partial CDR3 DNA: TGTGCCAGCAGAAACATGACAGGGAATGGC. The genes are TRBV7-9 and TRBJ1-2; 7 bases match TRBD1. The read ends 3 residues before the CDR3 terminus; that terminus is restored from the germline J gene. CDR1 and CDR2 from the germline V gene are SEHNR and FQNEAQ (reference sequence). The CDR3 has 13 amino acids. The J segment lost 6 bases and the V segment lost 6 bases, leaving 7 bases of the junction unmatched.

This clone appeared many times. The sequenced fragment ends 3 residues before the CDR3 boundary, so the rest is inferred from the germline J gene. The chain recombines TRBV30 with TRBJ2-3; D possibly matches TRBD1 or TRBD2 (5 bases each). The CDR3 totals 15 residues. V lost 6 bases and J lost 4, with 20 bases in between. CDR1 and CDR2 (germline): GTSNPN, SVGIG (reference sequence). The CDR3 DNA, read in part, is TGTGCCTGTCCGAGGGGCGAAGGGAATTCAGATACG. This gives the protein CACPRGEGNSDT. The CDR3 reads in full as CACPRGEGNSDTQYF. The full variable domain, rest sourced from reference TRBV30 and TRBJ2-3, is SQTIHQWPATLVQPVGSPLSLECTVEGTSNPNLYWYRQAAGRGLQLLFYSVGIGQISSEVPQNLSASRPQDRQFILSSKKLLLSDSGFYLCACPRGEGNSDTQYFGPGTRLTVL.

This clone was observed many times. The read is 3 residues too short to cover the CDR3 end, so that end is filled in from the germline J gene. This chain joins TRBV5-1 and TRBJ2-1; D not certain. Germline CDR1 and CDR2: SGHRS and YFSETQ. The CDR3 length is 13 residues. Trimming took 0 bases from V and 8 from J, leaving 9 bases between them. CDR3 bases read: TGCGCCAGCAGCTTGGAGGGCAGGTATGAG. The encoded protein is CASSLEGRYE. The full CDR3 reads CASSLEGRYEQFF.